One sample yielded the 32 T cell receptor beta chains listed below, sequenced in a study of shared clonotypes between healthy human individuals. Only CD45RO-negative cells positively selected for CCR7 counted as naive CD8 cells, so terminally differentiated effector memory CD45RA+ cells were excluded. The table came from immunoSEQ multiplex PCR; TCRdb's copy has only in-frame clones and leaves some out. Of about 590,000 clones listed, 95% to 96% are singletons. Sequences were obtained from naive CD8+ T cells sorted from blood. The receptors stem from a woman in her twenties or thirties in good health.

The V call is TRBV27, the J call TRBJ2-1, with 8 nucleotides matching TRBD1. The CDR3 is 15 amino acids. CDR1 is MNHEY and CDR2 is SMNVEV in the germline V gene (reference sequence). Trimming removed 2 bases from V and 9 bases from J; junction bases left unmatched: 9. As DNA, the CDR3 is TGTGCCAGCAGTTTAGTTCAGGCAGGGGGCAGTGAGCAGTTCTTC. It codes for CASSLVQAGGSEQFF.

The chain carries TRBV6-1 and TRBJ1-5, with D hard to call. The V and J ends lost 6 bases and 0 bases respectively, with 3 bases between them. The CDR3 has 12 amino acids. Looked up from germline, CDR1 is MNHNS and CDR2 is SASEGT. The CDR3 protein is CASRDSNQPQHF. The CDR3, as DNA: TGTGCCAGCAGGGATAGCAATCAGCCCCAGCATTTT.

V and J are TRBV7-3 and TRBJ2-1, with 8 positions matching TRBD1. This CDR3 is built from 14 residues. Germline trimming cut 5 bases from V and 7 bases from J; bases unmatched to any gene: 7. The germline CDR1 and CDR2 sequences are SGHTA and FQGTGA. The CDR3 reads CASSTGTGWNEQFF. Here the CDR3 DNA reads TGTGCCAGCAGCACAGGGACAGGTTGGAATGAGCAGTTCTTC.

The V call is TRBV27, the J call TRBJ2-7; 8 bases agree with TRBD2. The CDR3 length is 16 residues. With 1 base clipped from V and 7 bases from J, the junction kept 12 bases outside the gene matches. The germline V gene has CDR1 MNHEY and CDR2 SMNVEV (reference sequence). The CDR3 DNA is TGTGCCAGCAGTTTATTGGGGAGCGGGGGACCGGGGGAGCAGTACTTC. Its protein is CASSLLGSGGPGEQYF.

The chain combines TRBV11-3 with TRBJ2-1; 7 bases align to TRBD2. Germline lookup yields CDR1 SGHNT and CDR2 YENEEA. This CDR3 contains 12 residues. Trimming at V came to 4 bases and at J to 8 bases, leaving 2 bases not matched to a gene. In DNA, the CDR3 is TGTGCCAGCAGCTACACTAGCGATGAGCAGTTCTTC. Its protein is CASSYTSDEQFF.

The genes are TRBV6-5 and TRBJ2-2; D gene uncertain. CDR1 and CDR2 (germline): MNHEY, SVGAGI. Trimming removed 7 bases from V and 2 bases from J, with 11 bases in between. The CDR3 runs 14 residues. The CDR3 reads CASTRARNTGELFF. The CDR3 DNA is TGTGCCAGCACTAGGGCCCGAAACACCGGGGAGCTGTTTTTT.

The chain couples TRBV19 to TRBJ2-7; D not resolved. Germline V gives CDR1 LNHDA, CDR2 SQIVND (reference sequence). This CDR3 has 14 residues. V lost 1 base to trimming and J lost 1 base, with 8 bases between them. Here the CDR3 DNA reads TGTGCCAGTAGTATAGTAAACGGTTCCTACGAGCAGTACTTC. Translation gives CASSIVNGSYEQYF.

CDR3 coding DNA: TGTGCCAGCACCAATCTTCGGGGACAGAACACCGGGGAGCTGTTTTTT. Translation gives CASTNLRGQNTGELFF. The chain combines TRBV7-9 with TRBJ2-2; maybe TRBD1 (6 bases). V was trimmed by 7 bases and J by 1 base, leaving 16 bases between them. CDR1 SEHNR and CDR2 FQNEAQ come from the germline V gene (reference sequence). CDR3 length equals 16 residues.

This sequence joins TRBV28 and TRBJ2-7; TRBD1 matches 7 bases. The CDR3 is 13 residues long. With V trimmed by 3 bases and J by 3 bases, 2 bases remained unmatched. CDR1 and CDR2 (germline): MDHEN, SYDVKM. In DNA form, the CDR3 reads TGTGCCAGCAGTTTCACAGGGGACTACGAGCAGTACTTC. Protein product: CASSFTGDYEQYF.

In regard to this clone: This sample includes further DNA sequences coding for the same CDR3. This chain joins TRBV25-1 and TRBJ1-1; no reliable D call. The V gene lost 7 bases and the J gene lost 4 bases, with 7 bases spanning the gap. The germline V gene has CDR1 MGHDK and CDR2 SYGVNS. This CDR3 comprises 11 residues. CDR3 region: CASTLGTEAFF. In DNA form, the CDR3 reads TGTGCCAGCACTCTCGGCACTGAAGCTTTCTTT.

The J gene is TRBJ2-7, the V gene TRBV7-9, with D tentatively TRBD1 (5 bases). Germline V lookup: CDR1 SEHNR, CDR2 FQNEAQ (reference sequence). This CDR3 is built from 13 residues. V gave up 4 bases and J gave up 5 bases, with 12 bases separating them. The CDR3 coding sequence is TGTGCCAGCAGCTCAGTTAGGGGAAACGAGCAGTACTTC. Residues: CASSSVRGNEQYF.

The genes are TRBV2 and TRBJ2-5, with 9 bases that match TRBD1. V trimming: 9 bases; J trimming: 5 bases; junction bases outside the gene matches: 13. Germline assignment: CDR1 SNHLY and CDR2 FYNNEI. The CDR3 runs to 15 residues. The CDR3 region is CARDYRGRNGETQYF. The CDR3 DNA is TGTGCCAGAGATTACAGGGGGCGGAACGGGGAGACCCAGTACTTC.

The chain employs TRBV2 and TRBJ1-4; tentative D call: TRBD1 (5 bases). The CDR3 has 17 residues. Per germline, CDR1 SNHLY and CDR2 FYNNEI. With 5 bases removed from V and 0 bases from J, the gap between germline ends came to 16 bases. CDR3 protein: CASSPGPPYSTNEKLFF. For the CDR3, the DNA is TGTGCCAGCAGTCCGGGACCGCCGTATTCAACTAATGAAAAACTGTTTTTT.

This rearrangement joins TRBV15 to TRBJ1-2, with D uncertain. The V and J ends lost 0 bases and 5 bases respectively, with 16 bases between them. This CDR3 comprises 16 residues. Germline V gene sequence: CDR1 LNHNV, CDR2 YYDKDF (reference sequence). The CDR3 DNA reads as TGTGCCACCAGCAGAGATCCCTGGGTACGAGATTATGGCTACACCTTC. As protein: CATSRDPWVRDYGYTF. The full variable domain, in which reference TRBV15 and TRBJ1-2 provide the parts outside the CDR3, is DAMVIQNPRYQVTQFGKPVTLSCSQTLNHNVMYWYQQKSSQAPKLLFHYYDKDFNNEADTPDNFQSRRPNTSFCFLDIRSPGLGDTAMYLCATSRDPWVRDYGYTFGSGTRLTVV.

This chain connects TRBV2 to TRBJ2-7, with 7 positions matching TRBD2. Trimming took 3 bases from V and 0 from J; bases not matched to a gene: 5. The germline V gene has CDR1 SNHLY and CDR2 FYNNEI. The CDR3 consists of 15 residues. CDR3 amino acids: CASSDQGLTSYEQYF. CDR3 in DNA: TGTGCCAGCAGTGACCAGGGACTAACCTCCTACGAGCAGTACTTC.

The table lists this clone with a count of one. The CDR3 sequence is CASKLATLLVEQYF. Here the CDR3 DNA reads TGTGCCAGTAAGCTAGCGACCCTCTTGGTGGAGCAGTACTTC. The J gene is TRBJ2-5, the V gene TRBV6-1; a possible D gene is TRBD2 (6 bases). Germline V gene sequence: CDR1 MNHNS, CDR2 SASEGT. Trimming took off 9 bases at V and 11 bases at J, with 25 bases between the two ends. The CDR3 is 14 amino acids.

The chain couples TRBV29-1 to TRBJ2-1; the D is unclear. Trimming left V 4 bases short and J 7 bases short, with 11 bases between. The CDR3 contains 12 residues. CDR1 and CDR2 (germline): SQVTM, ANQGSEA. CDR3 nucleotide sequence: TGCAGCGTTGGGCCTCTAGGGAATGAGCAGTTCTTC. This gives the protein CSVGPLGNEQFF.

The CDR3 nucleotides are TGTGCCAGCATGGAGCTAGCTGGAGCCTACGAGCAGTACTTC. Translating gives CASMELAGAYEQYF. The V and J genes are TRBV2 and TRBJ2-7; perhaps TRBD2 as D (5 bases). The CDR3 is 14 amino acids. Trimming took off 7 bases at V and 2 bases at J, with 15 bases between the two ends. Germline lookup yields CDR1 SNHLY and CDR2 FYNNEI.

V is TRBV10-1 and J is TRBJ2-1, with D hard to call. The CDR3 spans 13 residues. Germline-derived CDR1 and CDR2 are WNHNN and SYGVQD (reference sequence). V lost 3 bases and J lost 1, with 4 bases in between. CDR3 protein: CASSDSSYNEQFF. The CDR3 DNA follows: TGCGCCAGCAGTGACTCGTCCTACAATGAGCAGTTCTTC.

This chain connects TRBV5-6 to TRBJ2-1; D not resolved. Germline V CDR1 and CDR2: SGHDT, YYEEEE. V was trimmed by 0 bases and J by 1 base, leaving 5 bases between them. The CDR3 length is 14 residues. The CDR3 DNA sequence: TGTGCCAGCAGCTTGGGGACGTCCTACAATGAGCAGTTCTTC. Protein: CASSLGTSYNEQFF.

Comment on this clone: This sample includes further DNA sequences coding for the same CDR3. The V call is TRBV28, the J call TRBJ2-7, with 9 bases identical to TRBD1. The CDR3 totals 14 residues. CDR1 MDHEN and CDR2 SYDVKM come from the germline V gene. V gave up 3 bases and J gave up 2 bases; unmatched junction bases: 2. CDR3 nucleotide sequence: TGTGCCAGCAGTTTGACAGGGGGGGCCTACGAGCAGTACTTC. It is translated as CASSLTGGAYEQYF.

Worth noting for this clone: Other DNA sequences in the same sample also yield this CDR3. This rearrangement joins TRBV6-5 to TRBJ2-7; D uncertain. The CDR3 contains 11 residues. V gave up 3 bases and J gave up 5 bases, with 5 bases separating them. In germline, CDR1 is MNHEY, CDR2 SVGAGI. CDR3: CASSYSNEQYF. The CDR3 coding sequence is TGTGCCAGCAGTTATTCAAACGAGCAGTACTTC.

The CDR3 DNA follows: TGCAGCGCCAACTACGAGCAGTACTTC. The encoded protein is CSANYEQYF. The gene calls are TRBV29-1 and TRBJ2-7; D unresolved. The V gene lost 7 bases and the J gene lost 3 bases, with 4 bases spanning the gap. The CDR3 loop spans 9 amino acids. The germline gives CDR1 SQVTM, CDR2 ANQGSEA.

The chain is built from TRBV5-5 and TRBJ2-3; D gene unclear. Per germline, CDR1 SGHKS and CDR2 YYEKEE (reference sequence). V dropped 5 bases and J dropped 0 bases, with 13 bases sitting between them. This CDR3 is 15 amino acids long. The CDR3 here is CASSTYSDSTDTQYF. The DNA of the CDR3 is TGTGCCAGCAGTACTTACTCTGACAGCACAGATACGCAGTATTTT.

The genes are TRBV5-4 and TRBJ2-7, with 7 bases fitting TRBD2. Trimming took 4 bases from V and 3 from J; bases not matched to a gene: 10. CDR1 is SGHNT, CDR2 YYREEE, per germline (reference sequence). The CDR3 covers 15 residues. CDR3 sequence: CASSAPGAGVYEQYF. The CDR3 DNA follows: TGTGCCAGCAGCGCGCCCGGGGCGGGAGTCTACGAGCAGTACTTC.

This chain connects TRBV7-9 to TRBJ2-2; TRBD1 matches at 7 bases. Germline loops: CDR1 SEHNR, CDR2 FQNEAQ (reference sequence). The trim removed 0 bases at V and 5 bases at J, leaving 6 bases unmatched. The CDR3 has 16 residues. The CDR3 DNA follows: TGTGCCAGCAGCTTAGCGGTGGGGACAGATACCGGGGAGCTGTTTTTT. This encodes CASSLAVGTDTGELFF.

This chain joins TRBV4-1 and TRBJ2-1; 12 nucleotides agree with TRBD2. The CDR3 runs 16 residues. With V trimmed by 0 bases and J by 4 bases, 1 base remained unmatched. CDR1 and CDR2 from the germline V gene are MGHRA and YSYEKL. The CDR3, as DNA: TGCGCCAGCAGCCAAGAACTAGCGGGAGGATACAATGAGCAGTTCTTC. Protein sequence: CASSQELAGGYNEQFF.

The chain links TRBV28 to TRBJ2-2; either TRBD1 or TRBD2 may supply D (5 bases each). This CDR3 is built from 16 residues. Germline CDR1 is MDHEN and CDR2 is SYDVKM. Trimming removed 3 bases from V and 6 bases from J, with 17 bases in between. The CDR3 DNA reads TGTGCCAGCAGTTTTCACCTCCGGGACGGCGCCGGGGAGCTGTTTTTT. Translated: CASSFHLRDGAGELFF.

The chain links TRBV28 to TRBJ2-7; D call uncertain. The germline V and J ends were trimmed by 3 bases and 6 bases, with 9 bases remaining between them. CDR1 is MDHEN and CDR2 is SYDVKM in the germline V gene. This CDR3 is built from 12 residues. The CDR3 spells CASSFRVSEQYF. The CDR3 DNA is TGTGCCAGCAGTTTCAGAGTATCCGAGCAGTACTTC.

As regards this clone: This same CDR3 is encoded by further DNA sequences in the sample. The chain employs TRBV10-1 and TRBJ1-1, with D unresolved. This CDR3 comprises 12 residues. Per the germline V gene, CDR1 is WNHNN and CDR2 is SYGVQD (reference sequence). Trimming cost V 3 bases and J 3 bases, with 5 bases left between them. CDR3 sequence (DNA): TGCGCCAGCAGTGATAGCGACACTGAAGCTTTCTTT. Amino acid sequence: CASSDSDTEAFF.

This chain links TRBV28 with TRBJ2-3; D might be TRBD2 (6 bases). V was clipped by 3 bases and J by 6 bases, with 13 bases between them. Germline V CDR1 and CDR2: MDHEN, SYDVKM. This CDR3 is 14 amino acids long. CDR3 loop: CASSFPGRADTQYF. Written as DNA, the CDR3 is TGTGCCAGCAGTTTCCCCGGGAGAGCGGATACGCAGTATTTT.

This sequence joins TRBV27 and TRBJ2-5, with D perhaps TRBD1 (6 bases). Trimming pared 7 bases from V and 7 bases from J, leaving 16 bases between. Per the germline V gene, CDR1 is MNHEY and CDR2 is SMNVEV (reference sequence). The CDR3 is made up of 13 amino acids. The CDR3 nucleotides are TGTGCCAGCACCCCGGACAGTGGCGCGACCCAGTACTTC. Amino acid sequence: CASTPDSGATQYF.